This entry describes one T cell receptor (beta chain). The count of this clone is one. Its specific antigen is unknown. One base away there is no much larger clone; base qualities are not given. This entry belongs to a study of CD8+ T cells in alopecia areata (dated by TCRdb to the late 2010s). Regarding the complete study: The treated patients, all with moderate-to-severe alopecia areata, were enrolled in an open-label pilot trial of oral tofacitinib given at 5 to 10 mg twice daily. Biopsies were taken from tofacitinib-treated patients at baseline and at 4 and 24 weeks of treatment, and a later scalp biopsy was taken in several of the tofacitinib-treated patients. In humans, TCRbeta sequencing was performed on scalp tissue and on sorted CD4+ and CD8+ peripheral blood T cells from healthy controls and from patients with patchy or totalis/universalis alopecia areata. TCRbeta CDR3 regions were amplified by immunoSEQ multiplex PCR using 35 Vbeta forward and 13 Jbeta reverse primers. The study used high-throughput TCRbeta sequencing to examine T cell clonal expansion in alopecia areata, in both the C3H/HeJ mouse model and human patients. Patients received tofacitinib for 6 to 18 months and were then followed off drug for 6 months to check for delayed response and recurrence. Disease severity in treated patients was measured with the SALT score, which quantifies the percentage of affected scalp surface area. The RNA source kit depended on sample type: the PAXgene miRNA kit for fixed scalp, the miRNeasy kit for PBMCs, and the RNeasy kit for mouse skin. Scalp clonality was compared across normal scalp (n=4), patchy alopecia areata scalp (n=8), and alopecia totalis/universalis scalp (n=8). Here is what the overall study found, with its caveats: Resident alphabeta T cells in normal human skin are also sequenced, complicating scalp TCR repertoire analysis, unlike mouse skin dominated by gammadelta T cells. During tofacitinib treatment, many expanded lesional clones remained in scalp and blood, and this persistence may partly explain relapse after treatment is stopped. Because the treated cohort was small and included a single nonresponder, larger studies are needed to assess links between baseline CD8+ expansion and response. With tofacitinib, both scalp clonality and the number of expanded CD8+ clones among the top 100 scalp clones went down significantly. Lesional scalp, especially in alopecia totalis/universalis, showed higher clonality and more expanded CD8+ clones than normal scalp, suggesting antigenic drive. Shared TCR sequences between patients were less evident than in mice, which may be partly attributable to HLA diversity in the patient population.

Library method: the immunoSEQ multiplex PCR assay. To provide template for TCR sequencing, every sample had RNA extracted and reverse transcribed into cDNA. First-strand cDNA was synthesized using SuperScript III with a 2:1 mix of oligo-dT and random hexamers. A synthetic immune receptor repertoire was used to assess amplification bias, and residual bias was removed computationally. As for the authors' bioinformatics: Raw reads were preprocessed for error removal, and CDR3 was defined according to IMGT conventions as running from the conserved cysteine to phenylalanine. Clonality was calculated as 1 minus Shannon entropy normalized by log2 of the number of productive unique TCRs. Whether scalp clones were CD4 or CD8 was inferred by matching scalp TCRbeta sequences against CD4 and CD8 repertoires sorted from blood. Entries here come from immuneACCESS through TCRdb and include only in-frame sequences with V and J called. Some clones fail to appear in such tables; in the studies checked, an unresolved V gene covers under half of the shortfall, and the cause of the remainder is unknown. The V and J calls and clone size come from that table; D and trimming were worked out from the DNA. The sample includes about 160,000 clones, with 55% to 75% observed a single time. 0.7% to 1% of the sample goes to the ten largest clones.

What the time point label conveys for this sample: more than 3 weeks on oral tofacitinib. The treatment or condition label here, explained by the study, means: oral pan-JAK inhibitor, 5-10 mg twice daily. Lesional scalp punch biopsies and peripheral blood were collected from alopecia areata patients. PBMCs were isolated by density centrifugation and stained for CD3, CD4 and CD8, and CD4+ and CD8+ T cells were sorted on a FACSAria. Trimming at the junction amounts to 0 bases on V and 1 base on J, and the germline ends lie 9 bases apart. The germline V gene (reference sequence) yields GTSNPN for CDR1 and SVGIG for CDR2. The CDR3 covers 14 residues, taking in both the cysteine and the phenylalanine. The entry retains the CDR3 DNA only, 42 bases that are in frame from base 1.

This TCR derives from a human donor with alopecia areata. The chain employs TRBV30 and TRBJ2-5; TRBD1 could be the D gene, as 5 bases match. The specimen comprised CD4+ T cells sorted from blood, sampled at week 4, from a patient treated with tofacitinib. The CDR3 has the sequence CAWSVLTVQETQYF. The DNA reads as follows: TGTGCCTGGAGTGTTCTGACAGTCCAAGAGACCCAGTACTTC.